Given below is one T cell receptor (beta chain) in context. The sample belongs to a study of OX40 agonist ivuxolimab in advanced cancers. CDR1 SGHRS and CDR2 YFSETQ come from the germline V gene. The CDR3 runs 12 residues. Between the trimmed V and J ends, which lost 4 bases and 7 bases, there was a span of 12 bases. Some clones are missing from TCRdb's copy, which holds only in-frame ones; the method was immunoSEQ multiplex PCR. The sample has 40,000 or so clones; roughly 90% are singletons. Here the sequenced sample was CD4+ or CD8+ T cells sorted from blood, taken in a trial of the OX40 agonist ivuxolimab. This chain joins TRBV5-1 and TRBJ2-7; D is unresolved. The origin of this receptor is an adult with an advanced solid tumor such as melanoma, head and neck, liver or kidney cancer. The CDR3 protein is CASSLDLREQYF. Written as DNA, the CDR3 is TGCGCCAGCAGCCTAGATCTACGGGAGCAGTACTTC.